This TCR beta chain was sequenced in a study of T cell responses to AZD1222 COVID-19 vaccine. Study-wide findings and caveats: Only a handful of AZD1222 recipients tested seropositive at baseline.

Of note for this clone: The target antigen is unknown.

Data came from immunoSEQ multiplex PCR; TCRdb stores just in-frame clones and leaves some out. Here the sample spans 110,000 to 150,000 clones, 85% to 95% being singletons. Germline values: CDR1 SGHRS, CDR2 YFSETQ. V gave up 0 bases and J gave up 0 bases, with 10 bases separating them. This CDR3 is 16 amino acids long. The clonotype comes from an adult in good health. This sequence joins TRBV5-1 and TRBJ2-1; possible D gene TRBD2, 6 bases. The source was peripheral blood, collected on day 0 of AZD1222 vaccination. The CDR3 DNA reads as TGCGCCAGCAGCTTGGTGGGAGGCCGCTCCTACAATGAGCAGTTCTTC. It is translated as CASSLVGGRSYNEQFF.